This entry lists 4 T cell receptor beta chains sequenced from one sample in a study of PD-1 blockade in classical Hodgkin lymphoma. Time point: cycle 4 day 1 (C4D1), after six to seven weeks of nivolumab. Every patient relapsed after autologous stem cell transplantation, and brentuximab vedotin exposure varied. Using immunoSEQ multiplex PCR, the repertoire was profiled, and TCRdb retains in-frame clones only, with some absent. The data show over 20,000 clones, with 70% to 80% seen just once and approximately 30% held by the top ten. The source was peripheral blood mononuclear cells (PBMCs), collected before the fourth cycle of nivolumab. The source is a human donor with classical Hodgkin lymphoma.

The rearrangement links TRBV7-9 to TRBJ2-1; D may be TRBD1 or TRBD2 (5 bases each). Germline V gene sequence: CDR1 SEHNR, CDR2 FQNEAQ (reference sequence). The CDR3 totals 15 residues. The germline V and J ends were trimmed by 5 bases and 7 bases, with 18 bases remaining between them. CDR3 nucleotide sequence: TGTGCCAGCAGCCCCCGAGGAACCAGGGAGAATGAGCAGTTCTTC. This gives the protein CASSPRGTRENEQFF.

This clone was seen a few times. The chain recombines TRBV5-1 with TRBJ1-1; TRBD1 matches at 7 bases. The CDR3 loop spans 13 amino acids. V lost 6 bases, J lost 4 bases, and 6 bases stayed unmatched. CDR1 and CDR2 (germline): SGHRS, YFSETQ. CDR3 in amino acids: CASNQGGGTEAFF. The DNA of the CDR3 is TGCGCCAGCAACCAGGGGGGTGGCACTGAAGCTTTCTTT.

This clone appeared a few times. The chain has TRBV19 and TRBJ1-4; TRBD1 aligns across 8 bases. CDR1 is LNHDA, CDR2 SQIVND, per germline (reference sequence). With V trimmed by 8 bases and J by 8 bases, 7 bases remained unmatched. There are 13 residues in the CDR3. Written as DNA, the CDR3 is TGTGCCAGTGCCGGGACAGGAGGGGAAAAACTGTTTTTT. It codes for CASAGTGGEKLFF.

This clone is categorized as medium-sized. The V call is TRBV7-9, the J call TRBJ1-6; D unresolved. Trimming took 0 bases from V and 10 from J, leaving 7 bases between them. CDR1 is SEHNR and CDR2 is FQNEAQ in the germline V gene (reference sequence). CDR3 length equals 13 residues. The CDR3 sequence is CASSLAGMSPLHF. In nucleotides, the CDR3 is TGTGCCAGCAGCTTAGCGGGAATGTCACCCCTCCACTTT.